This T cell receptor beta chain stems from a study of blood T cell repertoires in COVID-19. Overall study context: PBMCs, B-cell-depleted T cells, or T cells were the source of the cDNA or gDNA that made up the material.

As originally analysed: How many nucleated cells were present was estimated from reference gene primer amplification. The method was immunoSEQ multiplex PCR; TCRdb's version includes in-frame clones alone and lacks a portion of them. V, J and clone size are those of that table, while D and trimming were read from the DNA. The repertoire includes 150,000 to 200,000 clones, approximately 90% of them detected once, and approximately 3.3% sits in the top ten. CDR1 and CDR2 (germline): SGHDT, YYEEEE. The CDR3 loop spans 17 amino acids. Trimming cost V 4 bases and J 3 bases; bases outside gene matches: 13.

The chain is built from TRBV5-6 and TRBJ2-3; 8 positions match TRBD2. This TCR was sampled from a young man with active or convalescent COVID-19. The specimen sequenced was peripheral blood. The CDR3 DNA reads TGTGCCAGCAGCCCCCCCGTTCGCCTAGCGGGTACAGATACGCAGTATTTT. Amino acid sequence: CASSPPVRLAGTDTQYF.